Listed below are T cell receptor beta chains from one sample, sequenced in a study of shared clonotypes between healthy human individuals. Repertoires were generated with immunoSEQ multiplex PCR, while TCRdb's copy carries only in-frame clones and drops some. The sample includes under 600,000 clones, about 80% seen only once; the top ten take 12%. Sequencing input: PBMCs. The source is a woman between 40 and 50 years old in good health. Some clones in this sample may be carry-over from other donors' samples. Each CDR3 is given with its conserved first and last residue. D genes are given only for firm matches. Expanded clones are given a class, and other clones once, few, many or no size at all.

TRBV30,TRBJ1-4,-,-,CAWSGGTNEKLFF,TGTGCCTGGAGTGGAGGGACTAATGAAAAACTGTTTTTT
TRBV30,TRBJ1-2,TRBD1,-,CAWSVLGQGAGGYTF,TGTGCCTGGAGTGTACTGGGACAGGGGGCGGGAGGCTACACCTTC
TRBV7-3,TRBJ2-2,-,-,CASSRQSNTGELFF,TGTGCCAGCAGCCGACAGTCGAACACCGGGGAGCTGTTTTTT
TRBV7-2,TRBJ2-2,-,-,CASSLGRRTTLTGELFF,TGTGCCAGCAGCTTAGGGAGGAGGACCACCCTCACCGGGGAGCTGTTTTTT
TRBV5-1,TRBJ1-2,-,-,CASSPDSFDYGYTF,TGCGCCAGCAGCCCGGACAGCTTTGACTATGGCTACACCTTC
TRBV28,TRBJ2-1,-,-,CASSPPEREIHNEQFF,TGTGCCAGCAGTCCCCCCGAGAGGGAGATCCACAATGAGCAGTTCTTC
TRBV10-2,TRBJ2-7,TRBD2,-,CASSELAGGAHEQYF,TGCGCCAGCAGTGAGCTGGCGGGAGGCGCCCACGAGCAGTACTTC
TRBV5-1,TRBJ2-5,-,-,CASSVPRTEPTQETQYF,TGCGCCAGCAGCGTCCCCCGGACAGAACCCACCCAAGAGACCCAGTACTTC
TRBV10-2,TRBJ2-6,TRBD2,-,CASSAMGGISGANVLTF,TGCGCCAGCAGTGCTATGGGGGGGATCTCTGGGGCCAACGTCCTGACTTTC
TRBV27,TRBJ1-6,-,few,CASSLEGSNNSPLHF,TGTGCCAGCAGTTTAGAGGGTAGTAATAATTCACCCCTCCACTTT
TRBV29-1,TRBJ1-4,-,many,CSVVSRGGEKLFF,TGCAGCGTTGTAAGCAGGGGCGGAGAAAAACTGTTTTTT
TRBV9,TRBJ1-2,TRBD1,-,CASSAEDRAIDGYTF,TGTGCCAGCAGCGCAGAAGACAGGGCAATCGATGGCTACACCTTC
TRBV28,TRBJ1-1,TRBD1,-,CASSFRGLFTEAFF,TGTGCCAGCAGTTTTAGGGGGCTCTTCACTGAAGCTTTCTTT
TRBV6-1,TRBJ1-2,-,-,CASSEVLGGNYGYTF,TGTGCCAGCAGTGAAGTTCTGGGCGGTAACTATGGCTACACCTTC
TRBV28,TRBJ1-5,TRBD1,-,CASSPDRGKQPQHF,TGTGCCAGCAGTCCGGACAGGGGAAAGCAGCCCCAGCATTTT
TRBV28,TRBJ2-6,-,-,CASSLPGTGANVLTF,TGTGCCAGCAGTTTACCAGGGACCGGGGCCAACGTCCTGACTTTC
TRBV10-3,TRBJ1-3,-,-,CAISESAGQFSGNTIYF,TGTGCCATCAGTGAGTCTGCCGGACAGTTCTCTGGAAACACCATATATTTT
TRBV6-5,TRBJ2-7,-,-,CASSQSGYEQYF,TGTGCCAGCAGTCAGTCTGGCTACGAGCAGTACTTC
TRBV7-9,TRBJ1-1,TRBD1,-,CASSLAGTGGEAFF,TGTGCCAGCAGCTTAGCCGGGACAGGGGGCGAAGCTTTCTTT
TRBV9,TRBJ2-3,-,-,CASSVLEGSFRDTQYF,TGTGCCAGCAGCGTCCTCGAAGGGAGTTTTAGAGATACGCAGTATTTT
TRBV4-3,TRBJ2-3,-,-,CASSQDRSPSTDTQYF,TGCGCCAGCAGCCAAGATCGCAGCCCTAGCACAGATACGCAGTATTTT
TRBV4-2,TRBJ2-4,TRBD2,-,CASSQETSGNIQYF,TGTGCCAGCAGCCAAGAAACTAGCGGAAACATTCAGTACTTC
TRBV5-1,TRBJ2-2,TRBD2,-,CASSLEPGRMFGELFF,TGCGCCAGCAGCTTGGAACCCGGGAGGATGTTCGGGGAGCTGTTTTTT
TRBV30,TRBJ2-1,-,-,CAWSDWGIEQFF,TGTGCCTGGAGTGACTGGGGGATTGAGCAGTTCTTC
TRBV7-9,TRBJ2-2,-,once,CASSQQGSLLNTGELFF,TGTGCCAGCAGCCAACAGGGCTCATTACTGAACACCGGGGAGCTGTTTTTT
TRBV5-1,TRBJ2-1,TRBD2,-,CASSLALAGVGDNEQFF,TGCGCCAGCAGCTTGGCCTTAGCGGGAGTAGGTGACAATGAGCAGTTCTTC
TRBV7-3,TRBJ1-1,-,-,CASSNLDRNTEAFF,TGTGCCAGCAGCAACTTGGACAGGAACACTGAAGCTTTCTTT
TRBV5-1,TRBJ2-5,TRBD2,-,CASSLGTSGRETQYF,TGCGCCAGCAGCTTGGGGACTAGCGGGAGAGAGACCCAGTACTTC
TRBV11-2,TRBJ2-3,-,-,CASSLDRAADTQYF,TGTGCCAGCAGCTTAGACAGGGCAGCAGATACGCAGTATTTT
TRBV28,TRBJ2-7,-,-,CASSSPGGPGDYEQYF,TGTGCCAGCAGTTCCCCAGGGGGTCCGGGGGACTACGAGCAGTACTTC
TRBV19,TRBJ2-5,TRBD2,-,CASSIGGGKETQYF,TGTGCCAGTAGTATAGGCGGGGGGAAAGAGACCCAGTACTTC
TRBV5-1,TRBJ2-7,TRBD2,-,CASSFMSSGGQSSYEQYF,TGCGCCAGCAGCTTTATGAGTAGCGGGGGTCAGAGCTCCTACGAGCAGTACTTC
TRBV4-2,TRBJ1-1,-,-,CASSQDPVNTEAFF,TGTGCCAGCAGCCAAGATCCCGTGAACACTGAAGCTTTCTTT
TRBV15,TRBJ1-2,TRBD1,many,CATSRGQGGGYTF,TGTGCCACCAGCAGAGGACAGGGGGGTGGCTACACCTTC
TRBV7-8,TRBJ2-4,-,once,CASSIGDIQYF,TGTGCCAGCAGTATTGGGGACATTCAGTACTTC
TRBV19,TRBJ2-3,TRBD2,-,CASSTRGVADTQYF,TGTGCCAGTAGTACACGGGGGGTTGCAGATACGCAGTATTTT
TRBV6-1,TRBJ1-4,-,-,CASINPLGNEKLFF,TGTGCCAGCATCAACCCCCTGGGTAATGAAAAACTGTTTTTT
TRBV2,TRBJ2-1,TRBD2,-,CARRGLAGVEQFF,TGTGCCAGACGAGGACTAGCGGGAGTTGAGCAGTTCTTC
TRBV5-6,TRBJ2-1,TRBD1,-,CASSTGTGGFNEQFF,TGTGCCAGCAGTACCGGGACAGGGGGTTTTAATGAGCAGTTCTTC
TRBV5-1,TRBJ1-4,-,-,CASSPAGGGEKLFF,TGCGCCAGCAGCCCGGCGGGCGGCGGTGAAAAACTGTTTTTT